This TCR beta chain was found in a study of shared clonotypes between healthy human individuals (dated by TCRdb to 2018 to 2020). Study-wide context: Three men and two women, aged 18 to 49 years, made up the cohort. The study deeply sequenced blood TCR repertoires of 5 or 6 healthy adults to estimate repertoire size and the extent of clonotype sharing between individuals. To increase sequencing depth and limit assay-specific biases, different laboratories used diverse techniques to prepare libraries and sequence TCR repertoires. Per donor, leukapheresis produced somewhere between about 0.9 and 9 billion PBMCs.

For this clone: Its antigen is currently not known. One base away there is no much larger clone; base qualities are not given.

Donors were healthy HIV-negative adults with no recently reported acute infections or vaccinations. Only Caucasian adults living in Nashville, Tennessee, USA were represented among the donors. In the unsorted samples, 85 million to 100 million PBMCs were counted, and genomic DNA was extracted using the QIAamp DNA Blood Mini kit. Blood was collected by leukapheresis, and PBMCs were isolated by Ficoll-Histopaque density gradient centrifugation and then cryopreserved in liquid nitrogen vapor phase. TCR CDR3 regions were amplified from genomic DNA by multiplex PCR using the deep immunoSEQ assay. Genomic DNA extracted from each cell subset was distributed evenly over all wells of several immunoSEQ 96-well plates, and each plate served as one replicate. For unsorted PBMC, around 300 ng of genomic DNA, equivalent to approximately 28,000 T cell genomes, went into each replicate PCR. Ten immunoSEQ deep assay plates were used to sequence unsorted PBMC genomic DNA. The purified libraries were quantified using a Qubit 3.0 fluorometer, sized with a Bioanalyzer 2100, and then quantified again using the KAPA Library Quantification kit. Every immunoSEQ 96-well plate was sequenced on a dedicated single-read 150-cycle Illumina NextSeq 550 flow cell. In the source study's methods: Because only junctional sequences without quality scores were contained in the immunoSEQ output, filtering matching that applied to full-length reads could not be performed. Sequences were annotated with PyIR, a Python wrapper for IgBLAST v1.9, using IMGT germline references to assign V/J genes and CDR3. Reads were filtered out if the reads had weak V/J assignments (E-value above 1e-6), no CDR3, stop codons, out-of-frame junctions, or ambiguous translated residues. V3J clonotypes were defined by identical inferred V gene, J gene, and CDR3 amino acid sequence. The percentage overlap between two repertoires was calculated by dividing the number of shared unique clonotypes by the size of the smaller repertoire. RTK rarefaction, the Chao1 estimator, and Recon v2.1 estimates of unobserved clonotypes were used to assess repertoire richness. What TCRdb holds here is the immuneACCESS table cut down to in-frame rearrangements. Part of the clones is not present; checked against another copy, under half of the missing clones reflect an unresolved V gene, and the others are unexplained. V and J calls and clone size are given by that table; D and trimming were obtained from the DNA. The table for this sample lists some 500,000 clones; around 80% of them were counted only once. The ten largest clones represent 12% of the sample.

The cysteine opens and the phenylalanine closes a CDR3 of 16 amino acids. Left in the record is the CDR3 DNA by itself, 48 bases read in frame from the first base. Trimming takes 5 bases off V and 5 bases off J; junction bases not matched to a gene: 10. CDR1 SGHTA and CDR2 FQGTGA were looked up in the germline V gene. Results the study describes overall, beyond this receptor: Sampling was limited to blood, and TCR repertoires in tissue likely differ from TCR repertoires in blood. Pairwise subsampling indicated that sequencing depth was expected to affect the degree of clonotype sharing among donors. The small number of donors limited the genetic and exposure-history diversity represented.

Recombination connected TRBV7-3 to TRBJ2-1, with 9 bases in between that match TRBD2. The sample taken for sequencing was PBMCs. The clonotype originates from a woman aged 40 to 55 in good health. Some clones in this sample may be carry-over from other donors' samples. The sequenced DNA: TGTGCCAGCAGCAAGCTTGCTAGCGGGACACACAATGAGCAGTTCTTC. Protein translation: CASSKLASGTHNEQFF. The entire variable domain, with the stretches around the CDR3 drawn from the reference TRBV7-3 and TRBJ2-1 proteins, is GAGVSQTPSNKVTEKGKYVELRCDPISGHTALYWYRQSLGQGPEFLIYFQGTGAADDSGLPNDRFFAVRPEGSVSTLKIQRTERGDSAVYLCASSKLASGTHNEQFFGPGTRLTVL.